This T cell receptor beta chain was identified in a study of blood T cells in healthy people across ages. The CDR3 runs 12 residues. Germline-derived CDR1 and CDR2 are MDHEN and SYDVKM. Losses at the gene ends were 5 bases for V and 4 bases for J; bases not matched to a gene: 1. The use of a sample-barcoded 5' primer and a J-beta primer mix characterized a second PCR of 7 to 11 cycles. One entry per CDR3 protein, called by TCRdb with MiXCR from the 5' RACE reads. The sample lists some 550,000 distinct CDR3 sequences, around 50% occurring once. The source of this sequence is a man at least 80 years old in good health. The chain couples TRBV28 to TRBJ1-2; 7 bases align to TRBD1. Sample: blood. CDR3 bases: TGTGCCAGCAGTGGACAGGCCTATGGCTACACCTTC. Its protein is CASSGQAYGYTF.